This T cell receptor beta chain was documented in a study of a mutant IDH1 vaccine in newly diagnosed glioma. Study-wide context: Vaccines were begun 4-6 weeks after radiotherapy alone, or with temozolomide cycles. Scheduled at week 35, visit V12 preceded visit V13, held at week 47.

Regarding time point: week 35, safety follow-up. Each vaccine dose was 300 ug of mutant IDH1 20-mer peptide, with topical imiquimod. New IDH1-mutant, ATRX-lost WHO grade 3 or 4 astrocytomas occurred in donors. Note on this clone: The antigen is undetermined.

Assay used: immunoSEQ multiplex PCR; TCRdb lists only in-frame clones, some missing. Here the sample spans some 70,000 clones, 84% being singletons. This specimen was PBMCs, taken from a glioma patient whose treatment included an IDH1 peptide vaccine. The source is a young man with glioma.

CDR3 nucleotide sequence: TGTGCCATCAGAGCCGGGACAGGGGAGACCTCACCCCTCCACTTT. Translation gives CAIRAGTGETSPLHF. This chain links TRBV10-3 with TRBJ1-6; 10 bases are a match to TRBD1. The V and J ends lost 6 bases and 10 bases, in that order; junction bases with no gene match: 9. The CDR3 length is 15 residues. Germline V CDR1 and CDR2: ENHRY, SYGVKD.